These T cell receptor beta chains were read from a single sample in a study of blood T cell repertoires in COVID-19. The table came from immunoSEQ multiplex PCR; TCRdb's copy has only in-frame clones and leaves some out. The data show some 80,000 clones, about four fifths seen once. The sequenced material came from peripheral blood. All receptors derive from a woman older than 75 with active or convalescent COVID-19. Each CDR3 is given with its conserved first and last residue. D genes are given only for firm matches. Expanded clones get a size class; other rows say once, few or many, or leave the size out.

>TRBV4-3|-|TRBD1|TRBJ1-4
CASSQDRTGALFF
TGCGCCAGCAGCCAAGATCGGACAGGGGCACTGTTTTTT
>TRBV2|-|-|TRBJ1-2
CASSSQSIYGYTF
TGTGCCAGCAGTTCACAGAGCATCTATGGCTACACCTTC
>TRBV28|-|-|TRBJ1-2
CASSSTHLRQITYGYTF
TGTGCCAGCAGTTCTACCCATTTAAGACAGATCACCTATGGCTACACCTTC
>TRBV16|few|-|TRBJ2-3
CASSPVIITDTQYF
TGTGCCAGCAGCCCAGTGATTATCACAGATACGCAGTATTTT
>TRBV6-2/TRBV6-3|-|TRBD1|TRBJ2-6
CASSYDGTGFVSGANVLTF
TGTGCCAGCAGTTACGACGGGACAGGGTTCGTCTCTGGGGCCAACGTCCTGACTTTC
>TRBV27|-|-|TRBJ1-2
CASSWGGGGAYGYTF
TGTGCCAGCAGTTGGGGGGGTGGGGGCGCTTATGGCTACACCTTC
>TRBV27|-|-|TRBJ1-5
CASSLWSQGGQPQHF
TGTGCCAGCAGTTTATGGTCGCAGGGCGGTCAGCCCCAGCATTTT
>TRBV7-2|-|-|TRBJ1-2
CASSLKGQGIYGYTF
TGTGCCAGCAGCTTAAAGGGGCAGGGGATTTATGGCTACACCTTC
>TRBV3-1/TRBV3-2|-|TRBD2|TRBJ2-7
CASSQLAGGYEQYF
TGTGCCAGCAGCCAACTAGCGGGAGGTTACGAGCAGTACTTC
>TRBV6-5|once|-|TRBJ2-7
CATSVRDGGYEQYF
TGTGCCACTTCAGTTAGGGACGGGGGATACGAGCAGTACTTC
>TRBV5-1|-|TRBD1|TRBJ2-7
CASSLGTGGYEQYF
TGCGCCAGCAGCTTGGGGACAGGGGGATACGAGCAGTACTTC
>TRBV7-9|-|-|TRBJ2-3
CASSSPRGSTDTQYF
TGTGCCAGCAGCTCTCCCAGGGGTAGCACAGATACGCAGTATTTT
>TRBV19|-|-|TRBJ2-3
CASSMLGEGYGSTDTQYF
TGTGCCAGTAGTATGTTAGGGGAAGGATATGGGAGCACAGATACGCAGTATTTT
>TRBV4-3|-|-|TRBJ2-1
CASSQGGSVRVRVNEQFF
TGCGCCAGCAGCCAAGGAGGTTCGGTACGGGTCCGGGTTAATGAGCAGTTCTTC
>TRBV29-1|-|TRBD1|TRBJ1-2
CSGGQGAYGYTF
TGCAGCGGGGGACAGGGAGCCTATGGCTACACCTTC
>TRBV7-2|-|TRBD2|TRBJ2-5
CASSLGLAADYQYF
TGTGCCAGCAGCTTAGGACTAGCGGCGGACTACCAGTACTTC
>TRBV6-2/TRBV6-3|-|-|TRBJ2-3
CASSYEGRPTDTQYF
TGTGCCAGCAGTTACGAGGGCCGACCCACAGATACGCAGTATTTT
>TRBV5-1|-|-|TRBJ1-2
CASRLGLGSPLEYGYTF
TGCGCCAGCAGATTAGGACTAGGGAGCCCCTTGGAGTACGGCTACACCTTC
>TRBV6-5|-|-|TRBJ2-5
CASIEGVSRETQYF
TGTGCCAGCATCGAAGGGGTCTCCAGGGAGACCCAGTACTTC
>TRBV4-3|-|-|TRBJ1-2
CASSQEDRQKGGYTF
TGCGCCAGCAGCCAAGAAGACAGACAAAAGGGGGGCTACACCTTC
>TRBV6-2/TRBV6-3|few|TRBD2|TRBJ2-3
CASSQRGGASTDTQYF
TGTGCCAGCAGTCAGCGCGGGGGAGCTAGCACAGATACGCAGTATTTT
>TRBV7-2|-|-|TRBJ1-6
CASSLDSARSPLHF
TGTGCCAGCAGCTTAGATAGTGCCAGGTCACCCCTCCACTTT
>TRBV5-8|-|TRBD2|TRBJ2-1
CASSSGLAGWYEQFF
TGTGCCAGCAGCTCCGGACTAGCGGGATGGTATGAGCAGTTCTTC
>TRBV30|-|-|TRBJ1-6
CALGEDSYNSPLHF
TGTGCCTTGGGGGAGGACTCCTATAATTCACCCCTCCACTTT
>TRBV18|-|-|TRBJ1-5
CASSPPGPSNQPQHF
TGTGCCAGCTCACCACCGGGGCCTAGCAATCAGCCCCAGCATTTT
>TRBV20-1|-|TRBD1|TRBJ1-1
CSASSGTGTFGEAFF
TGCAGTGCTAGTTCGGGGACAGGGACCTTTGGGGAAGCTTTCTTT
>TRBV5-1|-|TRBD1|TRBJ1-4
CASSRQGLGEKLFF
TGCGCCAGCAGCAGACAGGGTCTAGGTGAAAAACTGTTTTTT
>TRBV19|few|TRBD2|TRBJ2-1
CASSQALAGDKVNGEQFF
TGTGCCAGTAGTCAGGCTCTAGCGGGAGATAAGGTCAACGGGGAGCAGTTCTTC